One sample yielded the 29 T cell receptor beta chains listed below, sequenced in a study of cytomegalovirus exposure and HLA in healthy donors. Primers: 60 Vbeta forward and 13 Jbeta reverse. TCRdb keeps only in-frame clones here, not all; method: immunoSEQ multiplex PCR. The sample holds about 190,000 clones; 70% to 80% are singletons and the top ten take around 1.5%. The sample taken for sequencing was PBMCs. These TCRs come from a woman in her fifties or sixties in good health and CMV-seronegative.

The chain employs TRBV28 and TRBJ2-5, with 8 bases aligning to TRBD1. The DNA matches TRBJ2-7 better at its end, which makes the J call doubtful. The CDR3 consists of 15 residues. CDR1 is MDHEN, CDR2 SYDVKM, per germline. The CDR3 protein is CASSLGTGGSYEQYF. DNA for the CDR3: TGTGCCAGCAGTTTAGGAACAGGGGGCTCCTACGAGCAGTACTTC.

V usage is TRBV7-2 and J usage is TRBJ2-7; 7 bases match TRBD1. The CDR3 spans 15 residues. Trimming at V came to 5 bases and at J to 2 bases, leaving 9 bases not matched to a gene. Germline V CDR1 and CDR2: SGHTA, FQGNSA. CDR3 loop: CASSPQGQRTYEQYF. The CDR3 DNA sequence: TGTGCCAGCAGCCCCCAGGGACAGAGGACCTACGAGCAGTACTTC.

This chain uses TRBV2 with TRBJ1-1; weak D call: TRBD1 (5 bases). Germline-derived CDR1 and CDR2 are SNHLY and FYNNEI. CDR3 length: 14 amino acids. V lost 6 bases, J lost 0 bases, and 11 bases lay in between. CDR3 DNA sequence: TGTGCCAGCAGCCACAGGAGTTTGAACACTGAAGCTTTCTTT. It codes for CASSHRSLNTEAFF.

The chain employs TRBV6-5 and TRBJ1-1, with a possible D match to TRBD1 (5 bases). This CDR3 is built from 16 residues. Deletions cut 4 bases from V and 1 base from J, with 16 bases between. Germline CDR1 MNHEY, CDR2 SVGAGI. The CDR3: CASSSRGVGGNTEAFF. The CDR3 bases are TGTGCCAGCAGTTCCCGGGGGGTTGGAGGGAACACTGAAGCTTTCTTT.

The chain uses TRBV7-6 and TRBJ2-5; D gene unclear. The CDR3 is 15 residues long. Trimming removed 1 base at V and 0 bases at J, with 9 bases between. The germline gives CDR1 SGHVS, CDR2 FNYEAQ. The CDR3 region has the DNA TGTGCCAGCAGCTTAGGCGGCGGTCACCAAGAGACCCAGTACTTC. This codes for CASSLGGGHQETQYF.

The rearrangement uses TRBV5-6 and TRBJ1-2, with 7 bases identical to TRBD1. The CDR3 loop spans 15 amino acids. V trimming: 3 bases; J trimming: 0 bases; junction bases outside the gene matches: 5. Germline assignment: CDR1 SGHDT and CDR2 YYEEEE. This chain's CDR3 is CASSSTGVPNYGYTF. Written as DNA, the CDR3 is TGTGCCAGCAGCTCTACAGGGGTTCCTAACTATGGCTACACCTTC.

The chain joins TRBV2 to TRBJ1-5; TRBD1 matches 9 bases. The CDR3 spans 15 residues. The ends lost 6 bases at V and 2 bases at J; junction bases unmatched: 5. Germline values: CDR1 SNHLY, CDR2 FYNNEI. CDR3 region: CASRRTGGGNQPQHF. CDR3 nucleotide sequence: TGTGCCAGCAGGCGCACAGGGGGCGGCAATCAGCCCCAGCATTTT.

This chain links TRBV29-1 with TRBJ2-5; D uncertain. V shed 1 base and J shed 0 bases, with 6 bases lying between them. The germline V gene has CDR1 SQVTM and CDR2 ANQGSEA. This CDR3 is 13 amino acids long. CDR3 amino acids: CSVEADNQETQYF. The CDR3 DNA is TGCAGCGTTGAAGCTGACAACCAAGAGACCCAGTACTTC.

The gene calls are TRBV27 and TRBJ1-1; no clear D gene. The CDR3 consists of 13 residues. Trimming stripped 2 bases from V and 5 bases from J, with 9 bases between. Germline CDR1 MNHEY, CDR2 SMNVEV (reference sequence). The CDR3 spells CASSLKGVTEAFF. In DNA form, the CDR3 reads TGTGCCAGCAGTTTAAAGGGAGTGACTGAAGCTTTCTTT.

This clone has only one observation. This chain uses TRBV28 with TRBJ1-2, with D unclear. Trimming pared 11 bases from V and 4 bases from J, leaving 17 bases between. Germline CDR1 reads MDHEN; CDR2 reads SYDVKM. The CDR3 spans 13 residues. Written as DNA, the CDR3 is TGTGCCGCCGTTAGGAGCGATTCCTATGGCTACACCTTC. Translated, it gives CAAVRSDSYGYTF.

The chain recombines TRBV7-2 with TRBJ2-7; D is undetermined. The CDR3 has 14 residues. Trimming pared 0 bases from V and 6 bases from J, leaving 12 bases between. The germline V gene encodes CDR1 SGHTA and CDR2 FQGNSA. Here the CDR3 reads CASSLAQRRGEQYF. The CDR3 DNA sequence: TGTGCCAGCAGCTTAGCACAACGGAGAGGCGAGCAGTACTTC.

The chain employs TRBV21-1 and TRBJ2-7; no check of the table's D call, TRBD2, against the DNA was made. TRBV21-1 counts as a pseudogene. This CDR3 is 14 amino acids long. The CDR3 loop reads CASSRDNGGYEQYF. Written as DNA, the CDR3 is TGTGCCAGCAGCAGAGACAACGGAGGCTACGAGCAGTACTTC.

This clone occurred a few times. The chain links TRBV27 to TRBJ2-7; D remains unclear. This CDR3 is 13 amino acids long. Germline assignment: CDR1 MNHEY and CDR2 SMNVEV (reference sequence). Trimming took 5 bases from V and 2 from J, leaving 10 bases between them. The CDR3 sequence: CASSPSGPYEQYF. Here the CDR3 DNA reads TGTGCCAGCAGTCCCTCAGGCCCCTACGAGCAGTACTTC.

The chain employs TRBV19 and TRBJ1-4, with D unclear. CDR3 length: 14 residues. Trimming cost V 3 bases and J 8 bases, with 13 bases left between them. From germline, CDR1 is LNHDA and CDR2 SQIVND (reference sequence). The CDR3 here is CASSIPGVGEKLFF. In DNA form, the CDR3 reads TGTGCCAGTAGTATCCCGGGAGTGGGGGAAAAACTGTTTTTT.

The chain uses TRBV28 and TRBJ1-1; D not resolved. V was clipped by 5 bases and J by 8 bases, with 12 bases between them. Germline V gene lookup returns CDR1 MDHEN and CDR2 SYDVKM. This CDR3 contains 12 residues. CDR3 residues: CASSPLGREAFF. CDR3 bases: TGTGCCAGCAGTCCCCTGGGCAGAGAAGCTTTCTTT.

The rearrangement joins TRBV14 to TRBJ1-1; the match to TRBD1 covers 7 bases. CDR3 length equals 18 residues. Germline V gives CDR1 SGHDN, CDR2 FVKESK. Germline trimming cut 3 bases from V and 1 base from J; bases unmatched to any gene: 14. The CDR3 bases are TGTGCCAGCAGCCACAGCTTGGGACAGCGTTCTACGAACACTGAAGCTTTCTTT. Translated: CASSHSLGQRSTNTEAFF.

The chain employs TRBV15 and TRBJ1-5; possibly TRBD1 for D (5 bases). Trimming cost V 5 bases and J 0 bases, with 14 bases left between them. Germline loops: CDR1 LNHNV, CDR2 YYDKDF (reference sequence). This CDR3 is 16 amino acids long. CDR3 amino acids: CATSGRDFYSNQPQHF. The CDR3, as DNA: TGTGCCACCAGCGGCCGGGACTTCTATAGCAATCAGCCCCAGCATTTT.

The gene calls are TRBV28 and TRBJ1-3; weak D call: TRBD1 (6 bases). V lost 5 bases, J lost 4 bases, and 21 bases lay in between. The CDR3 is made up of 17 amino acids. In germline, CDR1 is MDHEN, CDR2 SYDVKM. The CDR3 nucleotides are TGTGCCAGCAGTACTACAGGGTGGCCCTCTGCGGGAAACACCATATATTTT. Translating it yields CASSTTGWPSAGNTIYF.

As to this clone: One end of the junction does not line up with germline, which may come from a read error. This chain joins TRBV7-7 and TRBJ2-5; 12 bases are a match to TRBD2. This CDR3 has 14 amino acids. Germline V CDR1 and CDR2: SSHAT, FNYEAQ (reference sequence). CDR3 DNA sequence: TGTGCTAGCAGTCTAGCGGGGGGGCTGGAGACCCAGTACTTC. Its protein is CASSLAGGLETQYF.

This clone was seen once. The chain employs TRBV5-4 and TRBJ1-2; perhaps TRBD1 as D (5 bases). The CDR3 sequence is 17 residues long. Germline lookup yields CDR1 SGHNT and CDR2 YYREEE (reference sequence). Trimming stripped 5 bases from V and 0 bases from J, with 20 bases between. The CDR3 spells CASRRWGEGSTNYGYTF. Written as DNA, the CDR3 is TGTGCCAGCAGACGGTGGGGGGAAGGGTCCACTAACTATGGCTACACCTTC. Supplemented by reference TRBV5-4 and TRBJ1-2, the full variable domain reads ETGVTQSPTHLIKTRGQQVTLRCSSQSGHNTVSWYQQALGQGPQFIFQYYREEENGRGNFPPRFSGLQFPNYSSELNVNALELDDSALYLCASRRWGEGSTNYGYTFGSGTRLTVV.

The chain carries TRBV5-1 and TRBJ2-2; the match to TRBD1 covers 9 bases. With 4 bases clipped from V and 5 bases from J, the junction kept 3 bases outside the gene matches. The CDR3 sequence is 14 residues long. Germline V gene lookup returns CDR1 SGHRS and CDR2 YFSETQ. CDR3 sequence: CASSVQGATGELFF. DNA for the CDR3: TGCGCCAGCAGCGTACAGGGGGCGACCGGGGAGCTGTTTTTT. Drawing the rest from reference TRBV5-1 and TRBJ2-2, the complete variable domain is KAGVTQTPRYLIKTRGQQVTLSCSPISGHRSVSWYQQTPGQGLQFLFEYFSETQRNKGNFPGRFSGRQFSNSRSEMNVSTLELGDSALYLCASSVQGATGELFFGEGSRLTVL.

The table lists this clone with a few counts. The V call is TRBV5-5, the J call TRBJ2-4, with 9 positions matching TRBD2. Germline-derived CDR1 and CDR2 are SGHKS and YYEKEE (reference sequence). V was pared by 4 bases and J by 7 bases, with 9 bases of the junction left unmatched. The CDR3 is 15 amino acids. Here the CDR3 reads CASSAGGGGRNIQYF. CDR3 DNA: TGTGCCAGCAGCGCGGGGGGGGGCGGTAGGAACATTCAGTACTTC. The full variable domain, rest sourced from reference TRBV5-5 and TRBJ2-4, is DAGVTQSPTHLIKTRGQQVTLRCSPISGHKSVSWYQQVLGQGPQFIFQYYEKEERGRGNFPDRFSARQFPNYSSELNVNALLLGDSALYLCASSAGGGGRNIQYFGAGTRLSVL.

CDR3 protein: CASSLTRLVWTGELFF. In nucleotides, the CDR3 is TGTGCCAGCAGCTTAACACGACTAGTTTGGACCGGGGAGCTGTTTTTT. The V and J genes are TRBV11-1 and TRBJ2-2, with D possibly matching TRBD2 (6 bases). V lost 2 bases, J lost 5 bases, and 15 bases lay in between. CDR3 length: 16 amino acids. Germline assignment: CDR1 SGHAT and CDR2 FQDESV (reference sequence). The variable domain in full, with the rest retrieved from reference TRBV11-1 and TRBJ2-2, is EAEVAQSPRYKITEKSQAVAFWCDPISGHATLYWYRQILGQGPELLVQFQDESVVDDSQLPKDRFSAERLKGVDSTLKIQPAELGDSAMYLCASSLTRLVWTGELFFGEGSRLTVL.

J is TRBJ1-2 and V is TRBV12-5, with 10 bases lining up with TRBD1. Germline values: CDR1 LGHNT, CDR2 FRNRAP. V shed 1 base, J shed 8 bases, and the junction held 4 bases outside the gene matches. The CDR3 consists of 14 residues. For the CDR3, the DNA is TGTGCTAGTGGTTTGGAGGGACAGGGGCGAGGCTACACCTTC. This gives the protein CASGLEGQGRGYTF.

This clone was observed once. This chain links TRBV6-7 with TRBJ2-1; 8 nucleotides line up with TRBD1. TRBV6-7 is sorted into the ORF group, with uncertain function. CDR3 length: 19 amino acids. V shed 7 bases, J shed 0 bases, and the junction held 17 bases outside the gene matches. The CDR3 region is CASTRAGTGGFSSYNEQFF. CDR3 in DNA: TGTGCCAGCACCCGCGCCGGTACAGGGGGTTTTAGCTCCTACAATGAGCAGTTCTTC.

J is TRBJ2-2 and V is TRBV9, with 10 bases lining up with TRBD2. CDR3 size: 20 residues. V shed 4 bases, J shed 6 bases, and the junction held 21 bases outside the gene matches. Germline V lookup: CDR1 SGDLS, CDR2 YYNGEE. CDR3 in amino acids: CASSPPRPSGSSVIAGELFF. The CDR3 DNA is TGTGCCAGCAGCCCTCCCCGGCCTAGCGGGAGTTCGGTAATAGCCGGGGAGCTGTTTTTT. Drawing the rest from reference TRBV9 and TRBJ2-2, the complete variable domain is DSGVTQTPKHLITATGQRVTLRCSPRSGDLSVYWYQQSLDQGLQFLIQYYNGEERAKGNILERFSAQQFPDLHSELNLSSLELGDSALYFCASSPPRPSGSSVIAGELFFGEGSRLTVL.

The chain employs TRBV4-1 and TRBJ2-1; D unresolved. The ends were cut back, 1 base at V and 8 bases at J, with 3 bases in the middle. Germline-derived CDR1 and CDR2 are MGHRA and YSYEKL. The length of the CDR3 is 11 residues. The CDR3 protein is CASSQGDEQFF. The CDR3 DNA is TGCGCCAGCAGCCAAGGAGATGAGCAGTTCTTC.

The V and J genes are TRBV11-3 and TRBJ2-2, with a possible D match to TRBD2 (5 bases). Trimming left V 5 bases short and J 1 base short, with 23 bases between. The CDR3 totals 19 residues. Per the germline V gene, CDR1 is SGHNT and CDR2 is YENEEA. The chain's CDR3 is CASSGRASGRSRNTGELFF. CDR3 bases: TGTGCCAGCAGCGGCCGGGCAAGCGGCCGATCCCGGAACACCGGGGAGCTGTTTTTT.

CDR3 protein: CASSHGVFANNEQFF. CDR3 coding DNA: TGCGCCAGCAGCCACGGGGTTTTCGCAAACAATGAGCAGTTCTTC. This chain uses TRBV4-1 with TRBJ2-1; the D gene is possibly TRBD2 (5 bases). This CDR3 has 15 residues. V gave up 3 bases and J gave up 5 bases, with 14 bases separating them. In germline, CDR1 is MGHRA, CDR2 YSYEKL.